Following are 6 T cell receptor beta chains from one sample sequenced in a study of T cell clones after liver transplantation. Profiled with immunoSEQ multiplex PCR; TCRdb holds only in-frame clones, not every one. The sample lists about 99,000 clones; roughly four fifths were seen once. Material: CD4+ T cells from blood, obtained before liver transplant. The receptors were gathered from a human donor who received a liver transplant.

V and J are TRBV28 and TRBJ2-1; 7 positions match TRBD2. V shed 2 bases, J shed 1 base, and the junction held 8 bases outside the gene matches. Germline V gene data show CDR1 as MDHEN and CDR2 as SYDVKM. The CDR3 has 17 amino acids. As DNA, the CDR3 is TGTGCCAGCAGTTTAGCCCCTCTAGCGGTATCCTACAATGAGCAGTTCTTC. This translates into CASSLAPLAVSYNEQFF.

The chain couples TRBV30 to TRBJ1-2, with D maybe TRBD1 (6 bases). The CDR3 covers 14 residues. Germline V gives CDR1 GTSNPN, CDR2 SVGIG (reference sequence). With 4 bases removed from V and 2 bases from J, the gap between germline ends came to 14 bases. This CDR3 is CAWNHRVLNYGYTF. Here the CDR3 DNA reads TGTGCCTGGAACCACAGGGTTTTGAACTATGGCTACACCTTC.

The chain combines TRBV27 with TRBJ1-4; maybe TRBD1 (6 bases). Trimming cost V 5 bases and J 6 bases, with 16 bases left between them. This CDR3 has 15 residues. Germline CDR1 reads MNHEY; CDR2 reads SMNVEV (reference sequence). CDR3 loop: CASSTVRGWDEKLFF. The DNA of the CDR3 is TGTGCCAGCAGTACTGTCAGGGGTTGGGATGAAAAACTGTTTTTT.

V is TRBV7-2 and J is TRBJ1-6; D is undetermined. The CDR3 runs to 14 residues. Germline V gene lookup returns CDR1 SGHTA and CDR2 FQGNSA. V gave up 5 bases and J gave up 8 bases, with 13 bases separating them. The DNA of the CDR3 is TGTGCCAGCAGCCCTTCCCCCCGTGATTCACCCCTCCACTTT. Protein: CASSPSPRDSPLHF.

The chain employs TRBV29-1 and TRBJ2-6; D is tentatively TRBD1 or TRBD2 (5 bases each). The CDR3 contains 16 residues. Germline CDR1 reads SQVTM; CDR2 reads ANQGSEA. V lost 6 bases, J lost 0 bases, and 15 bases lay in between. This CDR3 is CSVARDVDSGANVLTF. CDR3 nucleotide sequence: TGCAGCGTCGCCAGGGACGTAGACTCTGGGGCCAACGTCCTGACTTTC.

The V call is TRBV29-1, the J call TRBJ2-1, with 8 bases aligning to TRBD2. Germline V gives CDR1 SQVTM, CDR2 ANQGSEA. The trim removed 6 bases at V and 6 bases at J, leaving 10 bases unmatched. This CDR3 region has 14 residues. DNA for the CDR3: TGCAGCGTCCAGCGGGAGCTTTATTCCAATGAGCAGTTCTTC. Protein: CSVQRELYSNEQFF.